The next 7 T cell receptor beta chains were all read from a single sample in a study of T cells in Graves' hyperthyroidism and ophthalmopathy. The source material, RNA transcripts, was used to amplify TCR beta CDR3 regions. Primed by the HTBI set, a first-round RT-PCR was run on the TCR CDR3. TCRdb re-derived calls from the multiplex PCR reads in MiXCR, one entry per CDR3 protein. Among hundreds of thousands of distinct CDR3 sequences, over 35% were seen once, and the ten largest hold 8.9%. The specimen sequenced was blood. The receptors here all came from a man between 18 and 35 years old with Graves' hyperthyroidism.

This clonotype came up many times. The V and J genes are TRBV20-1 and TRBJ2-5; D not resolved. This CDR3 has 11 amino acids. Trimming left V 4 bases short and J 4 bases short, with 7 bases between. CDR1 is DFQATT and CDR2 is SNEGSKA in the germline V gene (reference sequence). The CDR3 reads CSATAVETQYF. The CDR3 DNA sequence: TGCAGTGCTACCGCGGTAGAGACCCAGTACTTC.

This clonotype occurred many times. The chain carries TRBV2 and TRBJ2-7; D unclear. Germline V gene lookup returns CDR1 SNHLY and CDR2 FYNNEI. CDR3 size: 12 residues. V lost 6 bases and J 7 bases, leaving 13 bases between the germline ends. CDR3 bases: TGTGCCAGCAGCCTCCTCGTGGGGGAGCAGTACTTC. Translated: CASSLLVGEQYF.

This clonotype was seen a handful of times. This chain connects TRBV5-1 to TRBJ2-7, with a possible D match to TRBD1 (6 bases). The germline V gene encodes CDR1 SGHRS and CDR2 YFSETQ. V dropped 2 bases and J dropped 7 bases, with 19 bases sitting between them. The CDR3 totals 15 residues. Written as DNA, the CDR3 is TGCGCCAGCAGCTTCATTTGGGACACCCAGGGGGAGCAGTACTTC. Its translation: CASSFIWDTQGEQYF.

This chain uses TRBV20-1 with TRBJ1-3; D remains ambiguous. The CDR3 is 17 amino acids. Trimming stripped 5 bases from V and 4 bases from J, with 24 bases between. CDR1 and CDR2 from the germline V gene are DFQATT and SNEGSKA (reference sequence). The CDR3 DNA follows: TGCAGTGCTCACCCGACTTGGACGGGCAAAGGGGGAAACACCATATATTTT. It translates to CSAHPTWTGKGGNTIYF.

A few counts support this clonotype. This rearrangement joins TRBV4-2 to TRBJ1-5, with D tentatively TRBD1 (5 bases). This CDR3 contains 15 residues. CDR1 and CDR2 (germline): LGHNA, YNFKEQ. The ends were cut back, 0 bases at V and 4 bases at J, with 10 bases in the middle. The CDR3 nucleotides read TGTGCCAGCAGCCAAGAAATGGGGGGAAATCAGCCCCAGCATTTT. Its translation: CASSQEMGGNQPQHF.

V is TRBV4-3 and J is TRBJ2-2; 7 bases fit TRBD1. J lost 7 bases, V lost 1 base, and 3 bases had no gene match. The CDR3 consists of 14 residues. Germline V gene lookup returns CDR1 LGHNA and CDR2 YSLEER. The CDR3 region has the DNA TGCGCCAGCAGCCAAGGACAGGGACACGGGGAGCTGTTTTTT. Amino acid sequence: CASSQGQGHGELFF.

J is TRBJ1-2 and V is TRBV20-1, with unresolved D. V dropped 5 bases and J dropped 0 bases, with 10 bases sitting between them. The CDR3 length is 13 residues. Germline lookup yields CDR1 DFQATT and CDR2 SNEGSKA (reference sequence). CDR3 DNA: TGCAGTGCTCCGGGGAGAGCTAACTATGGCTACACCTTC. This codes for CSAPGRANYGYTF.